Each of the 9 T cell receptor beta chains below was sequenced from the same sample in a study of T cells in Graves' hyperthyroidism and ophthalmopathy. Regions amplified from RNA transcripts were the TCR beta CDR3 regions. The primer set for the first-round RT-PCR of the TCR CDR3 was HTBI. MiXCR, run by TCRdb on the multiplex PCR reads, gives a single entry per CDR3 protein. Of fewer than 600,000 distinct CDR3 sequences listed, less than 15% were seen once; the top ten hold over 11%. Sequencing was performed on blood. These receptors all stem from a woman aged 40 to 50 with Graves' hyperthyroidism.

The rearrangement joins TRBV27 to TRBJ1-2, with a possible D match to TRBD1 (6 bases). CDR1 MNHEY and CDR2 SMNVEV come from the germline V gene (reference sequence). The V and J ends lost 6 bases and 4 bases respectively, with 15 bases between them. The CDR3 covers 14 residues. DNA of the CDR3: TGTGCCAGCAGCCCAGGGGTATATGGCTATGGCTACACCTTC. This gives the protein CASSPGVYGYGYTF.

Points on this clonotype: This may arise from a read error, as a much more abundant clone is one base away. The V gene is TRBV3-1, the J gene TRBJ2-2; no clear D. Per germline, CDR1 LGHDT and CDR2 YNNKEL (reference sequence). This CDR3 region has 14 residues. CDR3 DNA sequence: TGTGCCGGCAGCCAAGACCCGAAAACCGGGGAGCTGTTTTTT. It specifies CAGSQDPKTGELFF.

Many counts were recorded for this clonotype. The chain is built from TRBV7-8 and TRBJ1-1, with 8 bases lining up with TRBD1. In germline, CDR1 is SGHVS, CDR2 FQNEAQ. V shed 4 bases and J 8 bases; nucleotides not matched to a gene: 6. The CDR3 runs to 13 residues. CDR3: CASSSRQGPEAFF. CDR3 bases: TGTGCCAGCAGCTCAAGACAGGGGCCCGAAGCTTTCTTT.

This clonotype was observed many times. The chain recombines TRBV7-9 with TRBJ2-7; TRBD1 is a possible D gene (6 bases). The germline V and J ends were trimmed by 5 bases and 2 bases, with 16 bases remaining between them. Germline V gene sequence: CDR1 SEHNR, CDR2 FQNEAQ (reference sequence). The CDR3 is 15 residues long. Written as DNA, the CDR3 is TGTGCCAGCAGCGCGACAGGCTCGGTTGCCTACGAGCAGTACTTC. Translated: CASSATGSVAYEQYF.

The J gene is TRBJ2-3, the V gene TRBV6-1; the match to TRBD2 covers 12 bases. The germline CDR1 and CDR2 sequences are MNHNS and SASEGT. J was trimmed by 7 bases and V by 6 bases; bases with no gene match: 8. CDR3 size: 15 residues. In nucleotides, the CDR3 is TGTGCCAGCAGCCGTACTAGCGGGAGGATGAATACGCAGTATTTT. This encodes CASSRTSGRMNTQYF.

This clonotype was seen at least ten times. The V call is TRBV12-3 or TRBV12-4, the J call TRBJ2-7, with TRBD2 matching over 8 bases. The CDR3 totals 14 residues. The trim removed 6 bases at V and 6 bases at J, leaving 10 bases unmatched. This CDR3 is CASSPSVREAEQYF. As DNA, the CDR3 is TGTGCCAGCAGCCCCTCGGTGCGGGAGGCCGAGCAGTACTTC.

This clonotype came up a few times. V is TRBV3-1 and J is TRBJ2-1, with no clear D. Trimming left V 8 bases short and J 6 bases short, with 11 bases between. Germline-derived CDR1 and CDR2 are LGHDT and YNNKEL (reference sequence). This CDR3 has 12 amino acids. The chain's CDR3 is CASWNGGNEQFF. CDR3 sequence (DNA): TGTGCCAGCTGGAATGGCGGCAATGAGCAGTTCTTC.

This clonotype has a count of ten or more. The V and J genes are TRBV7-9 and TRBJ2-3; no reliable D call. V lost 5 bases and J lost 5, with 14 bases in between. Germline CDR1 and CDR2: SEHNR and FQNEAQ (reference sequence). This CDR3 has 14 amino acids. The CDR3 loop reads CASSQSSQRDTQYF. DNA for the CDR3: TGTGCCAGCAGCCAGTCGTCACAGCGAGATACGCAGTATTTT.

The gene calls are TRBV28 and TRBJ2-1, with a tentative D call TRBD1 (5 bases). Trimming left V 5 bases short and J 5 bases short, with 16 bases between. The CDR3 spans 15 residues. Germline loops: CDR1 MDHEN, CDR2 SYDVKM. The DNA of the CDR3 is TGTGCCAGCAGTACCGAACGACAGAAAAACAATGAGCAGTTCTTC. It encodes CASSTERQKNNEQFF. The whole variable domain, filled in from reference TRBV28 and TRBJ2-1, reads DVKVTQSSRYLVKRTGEKVFLECVQDMDHENMFWYRQDPGLGLRLIYFSYDVKMKEKGDIPEGYSVSREKKERFSLILESASTNQTSMYLCASSTERQKNNEQFFGPGTRLTVL.